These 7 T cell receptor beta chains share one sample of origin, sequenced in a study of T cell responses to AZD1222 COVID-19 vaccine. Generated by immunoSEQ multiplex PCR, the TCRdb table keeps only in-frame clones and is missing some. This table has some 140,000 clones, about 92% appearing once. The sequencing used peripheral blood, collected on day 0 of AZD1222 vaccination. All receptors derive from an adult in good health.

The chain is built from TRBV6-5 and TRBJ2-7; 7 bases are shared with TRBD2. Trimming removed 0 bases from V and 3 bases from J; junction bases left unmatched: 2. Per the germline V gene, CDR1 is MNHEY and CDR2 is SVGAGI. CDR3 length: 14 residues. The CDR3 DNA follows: TGTGCCAGCAGTTACTCGCGGGAGCGCTACGAGCAGTACTTC. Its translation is CASSYSRERYEQYF.

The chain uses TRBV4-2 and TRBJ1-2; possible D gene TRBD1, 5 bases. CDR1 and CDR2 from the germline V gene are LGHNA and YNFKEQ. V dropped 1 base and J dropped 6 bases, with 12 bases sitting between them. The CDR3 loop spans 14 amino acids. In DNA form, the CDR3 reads TGTGCCAGCAGCCAAGTGCAGGGAGGCAATGGCTACACCTTC. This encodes CASSQVQGGNGYTF.

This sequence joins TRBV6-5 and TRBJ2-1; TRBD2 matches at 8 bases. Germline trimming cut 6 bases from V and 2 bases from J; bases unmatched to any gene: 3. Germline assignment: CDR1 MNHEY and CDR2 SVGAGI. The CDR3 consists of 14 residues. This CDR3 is CASSGGATYNEQFF. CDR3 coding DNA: TGTGCCAGCAGCGGGGGGGCAACCTACAATGAGCAGTTCTTC.

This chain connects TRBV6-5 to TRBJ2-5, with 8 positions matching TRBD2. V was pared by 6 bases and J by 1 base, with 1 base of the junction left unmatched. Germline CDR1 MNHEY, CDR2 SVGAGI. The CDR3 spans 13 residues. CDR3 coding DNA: TGTGCCAGCAGAACTAGCGGCCAAGAGACCCAGTACTTC. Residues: CASRTSGQETQYF.

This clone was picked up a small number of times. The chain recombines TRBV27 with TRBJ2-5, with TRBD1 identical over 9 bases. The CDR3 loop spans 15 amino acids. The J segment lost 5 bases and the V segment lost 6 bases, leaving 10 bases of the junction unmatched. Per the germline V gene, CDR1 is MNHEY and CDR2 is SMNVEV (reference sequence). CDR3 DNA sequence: TGTGCCAGCAGGGATGGGGGACAGGGATGGGAGACCCAGTACTTC. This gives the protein CASRDGGQGWETQYF.

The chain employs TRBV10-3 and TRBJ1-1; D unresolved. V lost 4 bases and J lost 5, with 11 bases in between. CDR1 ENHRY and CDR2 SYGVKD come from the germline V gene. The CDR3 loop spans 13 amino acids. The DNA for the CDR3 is TGTGCCATCAGTGTGAGGGAGAGGACTGAAGCTTTCTTT. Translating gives CAISVRERTEAFF.

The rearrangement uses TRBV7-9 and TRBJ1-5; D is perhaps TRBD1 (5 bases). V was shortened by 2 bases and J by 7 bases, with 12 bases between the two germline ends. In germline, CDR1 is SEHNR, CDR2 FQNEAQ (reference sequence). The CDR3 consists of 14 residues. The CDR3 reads CASSLTGEEQPQHF. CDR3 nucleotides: TGTGCCAGCAGCTTAACGGGGGAAGAGCAGCCCCAGCATTTT.